This is a list of T cell receptor beta chains from one sample in a study of blood T cell repertoires in COVID-19. Produced via immunoSEQ multiplex PCR; TCRdb's table is partial and in-frame only. The table has a few hundred thousand clones, approximately 88% seen once. Sequenced input: peripheral blood. The receptors were sampled from a woman in her twenties or thirties with COVID-19, enrolled during active disease. Each CDR3 is given with its conserved first and last residue. The D gene is left open where the match is weak. Only some rows state a clone size, as once, few, many or a class for expanded clones.

TRBD2	TRBV6-2/TRBV6-3	.	TRBJ2-3	CASSLLAGITDTQYF	TGTGCCAGCAGCCTTCTAGCGGGGATCACAGATACGCAGTATTTT
.	TRBV11-3	.	TRBJ2-1	CASSQFYNEQFF	TGTGCCAGCAGCCAGTTTTACAATGAGCAGTTCTTC
TRBD1	TRBV19	.	TRBJ2-5	CASSIGGQGARETQYF	TGTGCCAGTAGTATAGGAGGGCAGGGGGCGCGGGAGACCCAGTACTTC
.	TRBV11-2	.	TRBJ2-1	CASSLWGLYNEQFF	TGTGCCAGCAGCTTATGGGGCCTATACAATGAGCAGTTCTTC
TRBD1	TRBV28	.	TRBJ1-5	CASSSGTGLIFSNQPQHF	TGTGCCAGCAGTTCCGGGACAGGGCTAATTTTTAGCAATCAGCCCCAGCATTTT
TRBD1	TRBV2	.	TRBJ1-5	CASSPWDRGFPQHF	TGTGCCAGCAGTCCCTGGGACAGGGGTTTTCCCCAGCATTTT
TRBD2	TRBV27	.	TRBJ2-1	CASSFVSGRGYNEQFF	TGTGCCAGCAGTTTCGTGAGCGGGAGGGGCTACAATGAGCAGTTCTTC
TRBD1	TRBV30	.	TRBJ1-3	CAWRETGRTGNTIYF	TGTGCCTGGAGGGAGACAGGGCGGACTGGAAACACCATATATTTT
.	TRBV2	.	TRBJ2-1	CASSEALVDGTNEQFF	TGTGCCAGCAGTGAAGCGTTGGTGGACGGGACTAATGAGCAGTTCTTC
.	TRBV6-4	once	TRBJ1-2	CASSDGGAYGYTF	TGTGCCAGCAGTGATGGAGGGGCTTATGGCTACACCTTC
TRBD1	TRBV24-1	.	TRBJ2-1	CATSDPGQGNEQFF	TGTGCCACCAGTGATCCGGGACAGGGGAATGAGCAGTTCTTC
.	TRBV27	.	TRBJ1-2	CASSATGAFGYTF	TGTGCCAGCAGTGCGACAGGCGCCTTTGGCTACACCTTC
TRBD2	TRBV7-9	.	TRBJ2-5	CASSFRGSGVYQETQYF	TGTGCCAGCAGCTTTAGGGGTAGCGGGGTGTACCAAGAGACCCAGTACTTC
TRBD2	TRBV12-5	.	TRBJ2-1	CASGSGLAGLYNEQFF	TGTGCTAGTGGTTCGGGACTAGCGGGCCTCTACAATGAGCAGTTCTTC
.	TRBV6-6	few	TRBJ1-1	CASSYSMSGTEAFF	TGTGCCAGCAGTTACTCGATGTCAGGCACTGAAGCTTTCTTT
.	TRBV4-2	.	TRBJ1-2	CASSPRGGNNYGYTF	TGTGCCAGCAGCCCCCGGGGCGGGAACAACTATGGCTACACCTTC
TRBD2	TRBV4-3	.	TRBJ2-3	CASSQGGLAGGTSTDTQYF	TGCGCCAGCAGCCAAGGGGGGCTAGCGGGAGGGACTAGCACAGATACGCAGTATTTT
TRBD1	TRBV7-8	.	TRBJ2-7	CASSFRDRSSYEQYF	TGTGCCAGCAGCTTCCGGGACAGGAGCTCCTACGAGCAGTACTTC
TRBD1	TRBV7-9	.	TRBJ1-1	CASSQQGHEAFF	TGTGCCAGCAGCCAACAGGGGCATGAAGCTTTCTTT
.	TRBV19	.	TRBJ1-3	CASSREQGSGNTIYF	TGTGCCAGTAGCAGAGAACAGGGATCCGGAAACACCATATATTTT
TRBD1	TRBV18	.	TRBJ2-1	CASSLSFGQGFDEQFF	TGTGCCAGCTCCCTAAGCTTTGGACAGGGGTTTGATGAGCAGTTCTTC
TRBD1	TRBV5-6	.	TRBJ1-2	CASHPGDSRLYGYTF	TGTGCCAGCCACCCGGGGGACAGCAGGCTCTATGGCTACACCTTC
.	TRBV20-1	.	TRBJ1-1	CSGGLGMEAFF	TGCAGTGGGGGACTGGGAATGGAAGCTTTCTTT
TRBD2	TRBV6-5	few	TRBJ2-1	CASTSGRGFNEQFF	TGTGCCAGCACTAGCGGGAGGGGCTTCAATGAGCAGTTCTTC
TRBD1	TRBV6-5	.	TRBJ1-4	CASSYGTGYEKLFF	TGTGCCAGCAGCTACGGGACAGGGTACGAAAAACTGTTTTTT
.	TRBV20-1	.	TRBJ1-2	CSARGQGKHTF	TGCAGTGCTAGGGGGCAGGGTAAACACACCTTC
.	TRBV20-1	once	TRBJ2-7	CSASFSRGGASEYEQYF	TGCAGTGCTAGTTTCTCCCGCGGGGGCGCGTCGGAGTACGAGCAGTACTTC
.	TRBV19	.	TRBJ2-1	CASSMYLGGYNEQFF	TGTGCCAGTAGTATGTACCTTGGGGGGTACAATGAGCAGTTCTTC
.	TRBV5-1	once	TRBJ2-5	CASSLWSSQQETQYF	TGCGCCAGCAGCTTGTGGTCGTCCCAGCAAGAGACCCAGTACTTC
TRBD1	TRBV5-1	.	TRBJ2-3	CASSQLQGETDTQYF	TGCGCCAGCAGTCAACTACAGGGGGAAACAGATACGCAGTATTTT
.	TRBV9	.	TRBJ2-1	CASSREGDEYNEQFF	TGTGCCAGCTCCCGTGAGGGGGACGAATACAATGAGCAGTTCTTC
.	TRBV4-3	.	TRBJ1-1	CASSQDIFRGGEAFF	TGCGCCAGCAGCCAAGATATTTTCAGGGGCGGTGAAGCTTTCTTT
.	TRBV4-1	.	TRBJ1-2	CASSQVSLDRQNGYTF	TGCGCCAGCAGCCAAGTAAGTCTTGACAGGCAGAATGGCTACACCTTC
TRBD1	TRBV10-2	once	TRBJ2-5	CASTTDRAQETQYF	TGCGCCAGCACTACGGACAGGGCCCAAGAGACCCAGTACTTC
TRBD1	TRBV18	.	TRBJ2-1	CASSPEGAATIEQFF	TGTGCCAGCTCACCAGAGGGGGCAGCCACAATTGAGCAGTTCTTC
.	TRBV5-8	once	TRBJ2-3	CASSFRRGSTDTQYF	TGTGCCAGCAGCTTCCGACGGGGTAGCACAGATACGCAGTATTTT
.	TRBV5-3	.	TRBJ2-3	CARSLAQGDTQYF	TGTGCCAGAAGCTTGGCGCAGGGAGATACGCAGTATTTT
TRBD1	TRBV7-6	.	TRBJ1-1	CASSLGTGMNTEAFF	TGTGCCAGCAGCTTAGGGACAGGCATGAACACTGAAGCTTTCTTT
.	TRBV20-1	.	TRBJ2-3	CSARAVDTQYF	TGCAGTGCTAGGGCGGTCGATACGCAGTATTTT
.	TRBV7-2	few	TRBJ2-7	CASSQGHRVYEQYF	TGTGCCAGCAGCCAGGGACACAGGGTCTACGAGCAGTACTTC
.	TRBV4-1	.	TRBJ1-5	CASSHPRGRNQPQHF	TGCGCCAGCAGCCACCCGCGGGGGCGGAATCAGCCCCAGCATTTT
.	TRBV4-1	once	TRBJ2-3	CASSISVLHDTQYF	TGCGCCAGCAGCATCAGCGTACTCCACGATACGCAGTATTTT
.	TRBV6-5	.	TRBJ1-4	CASRRATATNEKLFF	TGTGCCAGCAGGAGAGCAACAGCAACTAATGAAAAACTGTTTTTT
TRBD1	TRBV5-4	.	TRBJ2-2	CASRKTGTGELFF	TGTGCCAGCAGAAAGACAGGGACGGGGGAGCTGTTTTTT
.	TRBV5-6	.	TRBJ2-1	CASSPMGLINEQFF	TGTGCCAGCAGCCCTATGGGACTCATCAATGAGCAGTTCTTC
TRBD1	TRBV7-2	.	TRBJ1-2	CASSLQGQGAYGYTF	TGTGCCAGCAGCTTACAGGGACAGGGGGCCTATGGCTACACCTTC
.	TRBV7-9	.	TRBJ1-4	CASSPNRATNEKLFF	TGTGCCAGCAGCCCTAACAGGGCAACTAATGAAAAACTGTTTTTT
TRBD2	TRBV6-5	.	TRBJ2-7	CASSYIGGKSSYEQYF	TGTGCCAGCAGTTACATCGGGGGGAAAAGCTCCTACGAGCAGTACTTC
TRBD1	TRBV28	.	TRBJ1-2	CASSLGRTGVNYGYTF	TGTGCCAGCAGTTTAGGCCGGACAGGGGTAAACTATGGCTACACCTTC
TRBD2	TRBV7-9	.	TRBJ2-1	CASSLLRGSGRADEQFF	TGTGCCAGCAGCCTCCTCAGGGGCAGCGGGAGGGCCGATGAGCAGTTCTTC
.	TRBV7-9	.	TRBJ1-1	CASSLGTKNTEAFF	TGTGCCAGCAGCTTGGGGACAAAAAACACTGAAGCTTTCTTT
TRBD2	TRBV5-1	.	TRBJ2-5	CASSRNSGGVETQYF	TGCGCCAGCAGCAGAAATAGCGGGGGGGTGGAGACCCAGTACTTC
.	TRBV13	.	TRBJ2-3	CASSSSGVRGTDTQYF	TGTGCCAGCAGCTCCTCAGGGGTTCGGGGCACAGATACGCAGTATTTT
.	TRBV5-4	few	TRBJ1-2	CASSWTLRGYTF	TGTGCCAGCAGCTGGACACTTCGCGGCTACACCTTC
.	TRBV6-6	.	TRBJ1-5	CASSLGQGTYSNQPQHF	TGTGCCAGCAGTCTGGGGCAGGGCACTTATAGCAATCAGCCCCAGCATTTT
TRBD1	TRBV27	.	TRBJ1-5	CASSLTGPQPQHF	TGTGCCAGCAGTTTGACAGGGCCTCAGCCCCAGCATTTT
.	TRBV6-5	.	TRBJ2-2	CASSYEPRAGELFF	TGTGCCAGCAGTTACGAGCCGCGGGCCGGGGAGCTGTTTTTT
.	TRBV5-6	once	TRBJ1-5	CASSLSVSQPQHF	TGTGCCAGCAGCTTGTCTGTATCTCAGCCCCAGCATTTT
.	TRBV6-2/TRBV6-3	.	TRBJ2-1	CASSFNNEQFF	TGTGCCAGCAGTTTTAACAATGAGCAGTTCTTC
.	TRBV28	once	TRBJ2-6	CASRRGIGSGANVLTF	TGTGCCAGCAGGAGGGGGATAGGCTCTGGGGCCAACGTCCTGACTTTC